This is a list of T cell receptor beta chains from one sample in a study of blood T cell repertoires in COVID-19. The repertoire was sequenced with immunoSEQ multiplex PCR; TCRdb's copy has only in-frame clones and lacks some. This table holds approximately 210,000 clones, less than 90% found once. The sample taken for sequencing was peripheral blood. The receptors here all came from a woman in her seventies with active or convalescent COVID-19. CDR3s include the opening cysteine and the closing phenylalanine or tryptophan. D genes are given only for firm matches. Clone size appears in some rows only: once, few, many, or a class for an expanded clone.

TRBV5-4,.,TRBJ1-2,.,CASSRGGAPYGYTF,TGTGCCAGCAGCCGGGGGGGGGCCCCCTATGGCTACACCTTC
TRBV28,.,TRBJ2-5,.,CASSLRPPGTQYF,TGTGCCAGCAGTTTACGCCCCCCGGGGACCCAGTACTTC
TRBV5-1,.,TRBJ2-3,TRBD1,CASSTGTALRTDTQYF,TGCGCCAGCAGCACCGGGACAGCACTTCGCACAGATACGCAGTATTTT
TRBV9,.,TRBJ1-2,.,CASSATPEGYGYTF,TGTGCCAGCAGCGCAACCCCAGAGGGCTATGGCTACACCTTC
TRBV6-5,few,TRBJ1-5,.,CASSYSTARGPQHF,TGTGCCAGCAGTTACTCGACAGCTCGCGGGCCCCAGCATTTT
TRBV2,.,TRBJ1-1,.,CASSEQGLSTEAFF,TGTGCCAGCAGTGAGCAGGGCCTGAGCACTGAAGCTTTCTTT
TRBV29-1,.,TRBJ2-1,.,CSVTRGLSAGEQFF,TGCAGCGTGACAAGGGGCTTATCCGCCGGTGAGCAGTTCTTC
TRBV5-1,few,TRBJ2-1,.,CASSLELLNEQFF,TGCGCCAGCAGCTTGGAACTCCTCAATGAGCAGTTCTTC
TRBV29-1,.,TRBJ2-1,TRBD2,CSVVYAGGHNEQFF,TGCAGCGTTGTGTACGCGGGAGGACACAATGAGCAGTTCTTC
TRBV5-1,.,TRBJ2-1,TRBD1,CASRRSGTGAHEQFF,TGCGCCAGCAGGAGGAGCGGGACAGGGGCCCATGAGCAGTTCTTC
TRBV7-8,.,TRBJ1-4,.,CASSLVSPLEKLFF,TGTGCCAGCAGCTTAGTCTCCCCTTTGGAAAAACTGTTTTTT
TRBV10-3,.,TRBJ1-2,TRBD1,CAISESTGQRNYGYTF,TGTGCCATCAGTGAGTCGACGGGACAGAGGAACTATGGCTACACCTTC
TRBV5-4,.,TRBJ2-6,.,CASSSRSGANVLTF,TGTGCCAGCAGTTCGAGGTCTGGGGCCAACGTCCTGACTTTC
TRBV5-5,.,TRBJ1-1,.,CASSFLGGNTEAFF,TGTGCCAGCAGCTTTCTGGGGGGGAACACTGAAGCTTTCTTT
TRBV5-1,.,TRBJ2-3,TRBD2,CASSRGLAGGLTSTDTQYF,TGCGCCAGCAGCCGGGGACTAGCGGGGGGCCTAACCAGCACAGATACGCAGTATTTT
TRBV6-5,.,TRBJ1-2,.,CACSRTGINYGYTF,TGTGCCTGTTCCCGGACGGGAATAAACTATGGCTACACCTTC
TRBV3-1/TRBV3-2,.,TRBJ2-3,TRBD2,CASSLGLAGGDTQYF,TGTGCCAGCAGCCTGGGACTAGCGGGAGGAGATACGCAGTATTTT
TRBV6-5,.,TRBJ2-5,.,CASSSTGETQYF,TGTGCCAGCAGTTCGACAGGAGAGACCCAGTACTTC
TRBV9,.,TRBJ1-1,TRBD1,CASSAGGTGSLSEAFF,TGTGCCAGCAGCGCCGGGGGGACAGGCTCCCTTTCTGAAGCTTTCTTT
TRBV28,.,TRBJ2-5,TRBD2,CASSSAGTSGRETQYF,TGTGCCAGCAGTTCCGCCGGGACTAGCGGGAGGGAGACCCAGTACTTC
TRBV2,.,TRBJ2-3,.,CASRDRPEGTQYF,TGTGCCAGCAGGGACCGTCCGGAGGGTACGCAGTATTTT
TRBV3-1/TRBV3-2,.,TRBJ1-4,.,CASSPPGLPGEKLFF,TGTGCCAGCAGCCCCCCCGGGTTACCGGGGGAAAAACTGTTTTTT
TRBV18,.,TRBJ2-7,.,CASSPFAGSIYEQYF,TGTGCCAGCTCACCGTTCGCCGGGTCAATCTACGAGCAGTACTTC
TRBV19,.,TRBJ1-1,TRBD1,CASIATGVNTEAFF,TGTGCCAGTATCGCGACAGGGGTGAACACTGAAGCTTTCTTT
TRBV11-2,.,TRBJ1-6,TRBD1,CASSLSGTGGRSPLHF,TGTGCCAGCAGCCTGTCCGGGACAGGGGGTCGATCACCCCTCCACTTT
TRBV7-9,.,TRBJ2-7,TRBD1,CASSSGQSYEQYF,TGTGCCAGCAGTTCGGGACAGTCCTACGAGCAGTACTTC
TRBV7-9,.,TRBJ2-1,.,CASSLVLIRDEQFF,TGTGCCAGCAGCTTAGTCCTAATTCGGGATGAGCAGTTCTTC
TRBV6-5,.,TRBJ2-7,TRBD1,CAARQGNYEQYF,TGTGCCGCCAGACAGGGAAACTACGAGCAGTACTTC
TRBV4-3,.,TRBJ2-7,.,CASSQVPSYEQYF,TGCGCCAGCAGCCAAGTTCCCAGCTACGAGCAGTACTTC
TRBV3-1/TRBV3-2,.,TRBJ1-2,.,CASSQDSAGNYGYTF,TGTGCCAGCAGCCAAGATTCGGCGGGGAACTATGGCTACACCTTC
TRBV20-1,.,TRBJ2-7,TRBD1,CSANRGYEQYF,TGCAGTGCTAACAGGGGGTACGAGCAGTACTTC
TRBV6-2/TRBV6-3,.,TRBJ2-7,.,CASSYDGSPGSEQYF,TGTGCCAGCAGTTACGATGGTAGTCCGGGGTCCGAGCAGTACTTC
TRBV4-1,.,TRBJ2-4,TRBD1,CASSRTIDRGRAKNIQYF,TGCGCCAGCAGCCGAACAATTGACAGGGGGCGAGCCAAAAACATTCAGTACTTC
TRBV4-3,once,TRBJ2-2,TRBD2,CASSQSRTSGNTGELFF,TGCGCCAGCAGCCAATCCCGGACTAGCGGGAACACCGGGGAGCTGTTTTTT
TRBV30,.,TRBJ1-2,.,CAWSGSPNYGYTF,TGTGCCTGGAGTGGGAGCCCTAACTATGGCTACACCTTC
TRBV7-3,.,TRBJ1-2,.,CASSIQPGGEGRGYTF,TGTGCCAGCAGCATACAACCGGGGGGAGAAGGTCGCGGCTACACCTTC
TRBV27,.,TRBJ2-2,TRBD1,CASTKSWTGHTGELFF,TGTGCCAGCACCAAATCCTGGACAGGGCACACCGGGGAGCTGTTTTTT
TRBV5-1,.,TRBJ2-3,TRBD1,CASSRPTGETDTQYF,TGCGCCAGCAGCCGCCCGACAGGGGAAACAGATACGCAGTATTTT
TRBV2,.,TRBJ1-2,.,CASSPQGLYGYTF,TGTGCCAGCAGTCCACAGGGTCTCTATGGCTACACCTTC
TRBV30,.,TRBJ2-5,.,CAWSIFPREADQETQYF,TGTGCCTGGAGTATTTTTCCAAGGGAGGCGGACCAAGAGACCCAGTACTTC
TRBV4-1,once,TRBJ2-5,.,CASSQVRGETQYF,TGCGCCAGCAGCCAAGTTAGAGGGGAGACCCAGTACTTC
TRBV5-1,.,TRBJ2-7,TRBD1,CASSFAGQGTEQYF,TGCGCCAGCAGCTTCGCCGGACAGGGGACCGAGCAGTACTTC